The clone carrying this TCR beta chain was detected many times. Its antigen is currently unknown. V shed 3 bases and J shed 10 bases, with 4 bases lying between them. This CDR3 has 11 amino acids. The data were taken from a study of regulatory T cells in long-lasting Graves disease. Study observations and caveats: Persistent disease was characterized by preferential usage of TRBV28, TRBJ1-2 and TRBJ2-5.

The time point is: newly diagnosed GD, antithyroid drugs for less than 3 months. The TCR library was made from RNA that had been extracted from PBMCs in TRIzol. Construction of TCR beta libraries relied on iRepertoire HTBI primers and on Arm-PCR targeting CDR3 regions. TCRdb reprocessed the multiplex PCR reads via MiXCR and lists one record per CDR3 protein. The table includes 620,000 or so distinct CDR3 sequences, roughly 15% detected once. Separately, the same data were catalogued under a study of T cells in Graves' hyperthyroidism and ophthalmopathy.

Sequences were derived from peripheral blood mononuclear cells (PBMCs), sampled at new diagnosis, from a patient treated with antithyroid drugs. The genes are TRBV12-3 or TRBV12-4 and TRBJ1-6; D is uncertain. This sequence originates from a woman younger than 45 with Graves disease. The CDR3 nucleotides are TGTGCCAGCAGTTTTGCGTCACCCCTCCACTTT. Its translation is CASSFASPLHF.